This T cell receptor beta chain was sequenced for a study of T cell changes during pregnancy in multiple sclerosis. This CDR3 is 16 amino acids long. V trimming: 0 bases; J trimming: 6 bases; junction bases outside the gene matches: 9. Per germline, CDR1 SGHRS and CDR2 YFSETQ. Profiling relied on immunoSEQ multiplex PCR, and the TCRdb table lists in-frame clones only, not all of them. The sample consists of roughly 100,000 clones, 85% to 95% of them appearing once. The specimen was peripheral blood, collected after pregnancy. The origin of this receptor is a female donor with multiple sclerosis, enrolled in a pregnancy study. This chain uses TRBV5-1 with TRBJ2-7, with TRBD2 identical over 10 bases. The CDR3 nucleotides read TGCGCCAGCAGCTTGGGGTCTAGCGGGAGTTTCGGCGAGCAGTACTTC. Encoded protein: CASSLGSSGSFGEQYF. Supplemented by reference TRBV5-1 and TRBJ2-7, the full variable domain reads KAGVTQTPRYLIKTRGQQVTLSCSPISGHRSVSWYQQTPGQGLQFLFEYFSETQRNKGNFPGRFSGRQFSNSRSEMNVSTLELGDSALYLCASSLGSSGSFGEQYFGPGTRLTVT.